Sequencing of this TCR beta chain was carried out in a study of blood T cell repertoires in COVID-19. Looking at the study overall: Researchers got acute and convalescent COVID-19 samples from the United States, Italy and Spain. The analysed material was cDNA or gDNA that came from T cells, B-cell-depleted T cells, or PBMCs.

Patients of the Seattle cohort, enrolled during active infection, were followed longitudinally. Original methodology: From reference gene primer amplification, estimates of nucleated cell counts were derived. Repertoires were generated with immunoSEQ multiplex PCR, while TCRdb's copy carries only in-frame clones and drops some. V and J calls and clone size are those listed in that table; D and trimming were worked out from the DNA. The repertoire has about 480,000 clones, 75% to 90% of them found once; the top ten carry about 0.91%. The germline gives CDR1 LNHDA, CDR2 SQIVND (reference sequence). CDR3 length equals 13 residues. Trimming took 5 bases from V and 0 from J, leaving 7 bases between them.

Sequencing input: peripheral blood. This receptor was obtained from a man aged 18 to 35 with COVID-19, enrolled during active disease. The chain uses TRBV19 and TRBJ1-2, with no clear D. CDR3 protein: CASSPTANYGYTF. CDR3 sequence (DNA): TGTGCCAGTAGTCCCACAGCTAACTATGGCTACACCTTC.